This T cell receptor (beta chain) is drawn from a study of T cell responses to AZD1222 COVID-19 vaccine. Study background: Second doses that came at about 4 or about 12 weeks were put together. Study-wide findings and caveats: Donor demographics were predominantly white British with a female majority; clonal diversity may be underestimated. Baseline seropositivity occurred in only a handful of AZD1222 recipients. Researchers report vaccine-associated CD4 TCRs spanning spike, with dominance at 160-218 and 743-854.

Some clones are missing from TCRdb's copy, which holds only in-frame ones; the method was immunoSEQ multiplex PCR. The sample carries about 86,000 clones, roughly 90% recorded once. As regards this clone: What it recognizes is unknown.

V dropped 10 bases and J dropped 4 bases, with 25 bases sitting between them. The CDR3 totals 16 residues. In germline, CDR1 is MNHNY, CDR2 SVGAGI (reference sequence). The rearrangement uses TRBV6-6 and TRBJ1-1; D perhaps matches TRBD1 (5 bases). Sequenced material: peripheral blood, taken on day 0 of AZD1222 vaccination. The source of this sequence is an adult in good health. Here the CDR3 DNA reads TGTGCCATCTCGGATGGGAAAACAGGTGGGAGCACTGAAGCTTTCTTT. As protein: CAISDGKTGGSTEAFF.